This T cell receptor beta chain was identified during a study of shared clonotypes between healthy human individuals. Overall study context: Donor composition was a couple of women and three men, aged 18 to 49.

Healthy adults negative for HIV, lacking recent acute infections or vaccinations, served as donors. All the donors were Caucasian adults who lived in Nashville, Tennessee. Researchers drew on about 90 million PBMCs for genomic DNA from unsorted samples. The CDR3 contains 16 residues. Germline V CDR1 and CDR2: SGHVS, FQNEAQ. Trimming left V 1 base short and J 3 bases short, with 13 bases between. Some clones are missing from TCRdb's copy, which holds only in-frame ones; the method was immunoSEQ multiplex PCR. The table has over 400,000 clones, 70% to 80% seen once. Source material: PBMCs. The chain couples TRBV7-8 to TRBJ2-1; D remains unclear. This clonotype was obtained from a woman between 40 and 50 years old in good health. Some clones in this sample may be carry-over from other donors' samples. The CDR3 bases are TGTGCCAGCAGCTTAGAATGGTCAGCCAGCTACAATGAGCAGTTCTTC. Protein sequence: CASSLEWSASYNEQFF.